This T cell receptor beta chain was documented in a study of prognosis after radiotherapy for stage I lung cancer. Across the study: Development of distant metastases after radiotherapy was seen in several patients at a median of about 7 months, with no significant progression in approximately 15.

Germline CDR1 MDHEN, CDR2 SYDVKM. The CDR3 is 13 amino acids. Deletions cut 6 bases from V and 5 bases from J, with 13 bases between. Using two-round multiplex PCR, the authors amplified TCR beta CDR3 from genomic DNA. Amplification during the initial PCR round employed primers specific to each TRBV and TRBJ gene. TCRdb re-analysed the multiplex PCR reads in MiXCR, keeping a single row per CDR3 protein. Of tens of thousands of distinct CDR3 sequences listed, 32% are singletons. This clonotype was detected a few times. The sample in question was PBMCs, obtained before or after stereotactic body radiation therapy (not recorded which). The TCR originated in a donor over 45 with non-small cell lung cancer. The chain employs TRBV28 and TRBJ2-5, with D unresolved. The CDR3 DNA is TGTGCCAGCAGCCTTATATTGGGGGAGACCCAGTACTTC. Residues: CASSLILGETQYF. The variable domain in full, with the rest retrieved from reference TRBV28 and TRBJ2-5, is DVKVTQSSRYLVKRTGEKVFLECVQDMDHENMFWYRQDPGLGLRLIYFSYDVKMKEKGDIPEGYSVSREKKERFSLILESASTNQTSMYLCASSLILGETQYFGPGTRLLVL.